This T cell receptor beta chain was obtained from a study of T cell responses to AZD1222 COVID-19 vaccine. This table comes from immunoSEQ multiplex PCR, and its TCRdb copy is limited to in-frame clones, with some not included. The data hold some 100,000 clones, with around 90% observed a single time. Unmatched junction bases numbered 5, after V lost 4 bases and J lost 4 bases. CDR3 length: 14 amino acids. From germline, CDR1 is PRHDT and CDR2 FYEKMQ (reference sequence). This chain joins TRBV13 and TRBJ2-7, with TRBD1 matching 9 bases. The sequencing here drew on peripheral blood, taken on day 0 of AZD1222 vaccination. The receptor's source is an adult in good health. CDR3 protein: CASSSGQGIYEQYF. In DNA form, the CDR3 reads TGTGCCAGCAGCTCAGGACAGGGGATTTACGAGCAGTACTTC.